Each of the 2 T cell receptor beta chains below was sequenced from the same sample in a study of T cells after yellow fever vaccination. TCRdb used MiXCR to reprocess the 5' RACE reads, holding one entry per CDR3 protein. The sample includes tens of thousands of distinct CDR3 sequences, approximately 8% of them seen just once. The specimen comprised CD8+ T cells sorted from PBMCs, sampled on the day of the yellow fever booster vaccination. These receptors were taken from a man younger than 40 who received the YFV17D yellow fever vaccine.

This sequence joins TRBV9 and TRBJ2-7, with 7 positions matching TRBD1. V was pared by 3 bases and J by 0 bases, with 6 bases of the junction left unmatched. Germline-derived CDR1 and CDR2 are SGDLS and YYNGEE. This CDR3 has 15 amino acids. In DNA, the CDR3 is TGTGCCAGCAGCGAGGGACAGAGGAGCTCCTACGAGCAGTACTTC. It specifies CASSEGQRSSYEQYF.

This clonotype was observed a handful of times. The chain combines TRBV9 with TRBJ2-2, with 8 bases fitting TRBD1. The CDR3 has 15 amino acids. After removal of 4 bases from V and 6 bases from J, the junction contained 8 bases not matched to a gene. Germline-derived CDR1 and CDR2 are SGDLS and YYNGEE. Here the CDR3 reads CASSHTGGGAGELFF. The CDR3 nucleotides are TGTGCCAGCAGCCATACAGGGGGTGGAGCCGGGGAGCTGTTTTTT.